These 16 T cell receptor beta chains were sequenced from one sample in a study of OX40 agonist ivuxolimab in advanced cancers. Libraries were prepared by immunoSEQ multiplex PCR; TCRdb keeps only in-frame clonotypes and omits some of them. The sample comprises 20,000 or so clones, 86% of which are singletons, and about an eighth rests with the top ten. Sequences were derived from CD4+ or CD8+ T cells sorted from blood, sampled in a trial of the OX40 agonist ivuxolimab. The receptors come from an adult with an advanced solid tumor such as melanoma, head and neck, liver or kidney cancer.

The chain carries TRBV6-1 and TRBJ1-5; D is unclear. V was trimmed by 4 bases and J by 0 bases, leaving 16 bases between them. CDR3 length equals 17 residues. The germline gives CDR1 MNHNS, CDR2 SASEGT. CDR3 region: CASSGLIGWNSNQPQHF. The CDR3 DNA reads TGTGCCAGCAGTGGGCTAATAGGGTGGAATAGCAATCAGCCCCAGCATTTT.

The chain uses TRBV25-1 and TRBJ1-2; TRBD1 matches at 7 bases. Germline lookup yields CDR1 MGHDK and CDR2 SYGVNS. J lost 3 bases, V lost 5 bases, and 3 bases had no gene match. The CDR3 runs 13 residues. CDR3 in amino acids: CASSTDRDYGYTF. The CDR3 nucleotides read TGTGCCAGCAGTACCGACAGGGACTATGGCTACACCTTC.

The chain combines TRBV30 with TRBJ1-2, with TRBD1 as a possible D gene (6 bases). Germline CDR1 reads GTSNPN; CDR2 reads SVGIG (reference sequence). Between the trimmed V and J ends, which lost 4 bases and 4 bases, there was a span of 16 bases. This CDR3 has 14 residues. CDR3 in amino acids: CAWTGQPLRYGYTF. DNA for the CDR3: TGTGCCTGGACCGGACAGCCATTACGCTATGGCTACACCTTC.

The CDR3 DNA is TGTGCCAGCACCTCGGACTTACGGAGTGAGCAGTTCTTC. Protein product: CASTSDLRSEQFF. The V and J genes are TRBV6-6 and TRBJ2-1, with D tentatively TRBD2 (5 bases). The CDR3 is 13 residues long. V lost 7 bases and J lost 9, with 16 bases in between. Germline V gives CDR1 MNHNY, CDR2 SVGAGI (reference sequence).

This rearrangement joins TRBV5-1 to TRBJ2-5, with D tentatively TRBD1 or TRBD2 (5 bases each). The length of the CDR3 is 12 residues. The germline V gene encodes CDR1 SGHRS and CDR2 YFSETQ. The ends were cut back, 5 bases at V and 2 bases at J, with 7 bases in the middle. Here the CDR3 reads CASRGDQETQYF. CDR3 in DNA: TGCGCCAGCAGGGGGGATCAAGAGACCCAGTACTTC.

The genes are TRBV13 and TRBJ1-3, with 7 bases identical to TRBD1. The CDR3 sequence is 17 residues long. In germline, CDR1 is PRHDT, CDR2 FYEKMQ (reference sequence). The V and J ends lost 0 bases and 0 bases, in that order; junction bases with no gene match: 5. The CDR3 here is CASSLGRGPNSGNTIYF. The CDR3 nucleotides read TGTGCCAGCAGCTTAGGGAGGGGGCCCAACTCTGGAAACACCATATATTTT.

This chain links TRBV11-2 with TRBJ2-3; D gene uncertain. Trimming removed 5 bases from V and 6 bases from J, with 15 bases in between. This CDR3 has 14 residues. CDR1 SGHAT and CDR2 FQNNGV come from the germline V gene. The CDR3 coding sequence is TGTGCCAGCAGCCCGACGTTGAGCCGGGATACGCAGTATTTT. Translation: CASSPTLSRDTQYF.

This clone appeared a single time. This sequence joins TRBV13 and TRBJ2-3; tentative D call: TRBD1 (7 bases). This CDR3 has 16 amino acids. Trimming pared 5 bases from V and 1 base from J, leaving 16 bases between. From germline, CDR1 is PRHDT and CDR2 FYEKMQ (reference sequence). This CDR3 reads CASSPRGATGTDTQYF. The CDR3 bases are TGTGCCAGCAGCCCCAGGGGGGCGACCGGCACAGATACGCAGTATTTT.

J is TRBJ2-5 and V is TRBV7-8, with 7 bases that match TRBD1. Germline assignment: CDR1 SGHVS and CDR2 FQNEAQ. CDR3 length equals 12 residues. V trimming: 8 bases; J trimming: 5 bases; junction bases outside the gene matches: 5. The CDR3 nucleotides are TGTGCCAGCGACAGGGCTGAGGAGACCCAGTACTTC. Translating it yields CASDRAEETQYF.

This clone was recorded only once. This sequence joins TRBV4-1 and TRBJ2-7; the match to TRBD1 covers 7 bases. Per the germline V gene, CDR1 is MGHRA and CDR2 is YSYEKL. This CDR3 region has 17 residues. V was clipped by 1 base and J by 1 base; unmatched bases: 10. The CDR3 region is CASSQATGLLRSYEQYF. CDR3 coding DNA: TGCGCCAGCAGCCAAGCGACAGGGTTGCTTAGGTCCTACGAGCAGTACTTC.

The V gene is TRBV4-1, the J gene TRBJ2-1; TRBD1 or TRBD2 may be the D gene (5 bases each). Between the trimmed V and J ends, which lost 1 base and 5 bases, there was a span of 15 bases. Germline lookup yields CDR1 MGHRA and CDR2 YSYEKL. The length of the CDR3 is 16 residues. CDR3 coding DNA: TGCGCCAGCAGCCAAGTCTGGGGACCCAACAACAATGAGCAGTTCTTC. Protein product: CASSQVWGPNNNEQFF.

The chain is built from TRBV27 and TRBJ2-7; 7 nucleotides match TRBD1. J gave up 4 bases and V 1 base, and 7 bases lay outside the gene matches. The CDR3 spans 15 residues. CDR1 and CDR2 (germline): MNHEY, SMNVEV (reference sequence). The CDR3 sequence: CASSLYTGVRYEQYF. The DNA of the CDR3 is TGTGCCAGCAGTTTATACACAGGGGTCAGATACGAGCAGTACTTC.

The chain has TRBV7-9 and TRBJ1-4; D may be TRBD1 (5 bases). This CDR3 is 13 amino acids long. The germline V gene encodes CDR1 SEHNR and CDR2 FQNEAQ (reference sequence). Trimming cost V 10 bases and J 4 bases, with 13 bases left between them. The CDR3 here is CATRGEGNEKLFF. CDR3 nucleotide sequence: TGTGCCACAAGAGGGGAGGGTAATGAAAAACTGTTTTTT. Drawing the rest from reference TRBV7-9 and TRBJ1-4, the complete variable domain is DTGVSQNPRHKITKRGQNVTFRCDPISEHNRLYWYRQTLGQGPEFLTYFQNEAQLEKSRLLSDRFSAERPKGSFSTLEIQRTEQGDSAMYLCATRGEGNEKLFFGSGTQLSVL.

The chain carries TRBV27 and TRBJ2-7; no definite D call. The CDR3 extends over 15 amino acids. V was shortened by 1 base and J by 0 bases, with 10 bases between the two germline ends. Germline CDR1 MNHEY, CDR2 SMNVEV (reference sequence). The CDR3 spells CASSLLLASSYEQYF. The CDR3 nucleotides read TGTGCCAGCAGTTTATTACTGGCGAGCTCCTACGAGCAGTACTTC.

The chain links TRBV7-9 to TRBJ1-4; tentative D call: TRBD1 (6 bases). V was trimmed by 2 bases and J by 5 bases, leaving 15 bases between them. The CDR3 extends over 16 amino acids. CDR1 is SEHNR and CDR2 is FQNEAQ in the germline V gene (reference sequence). The CDR3 spells CASSLSLGQGNEKLFF. As DNA, the CDR3 is TGTGCCAGCAGCTTATCGTTGGGTCAGGGGAATGAAAAACTGTTTTTT.

The rearrangement joins TRBV5-1 to TRBJ2-1; D remains ambiguous. The CDR3 loop spans 12 amino acids. CDR1 SGHRS and CDR2 YFSETQ come from the germline V gene. Trimming took off 4 bases at V and 5 bases at J, with 7 bases between the two ends. The CDR3 DNA sequence: TGCGCCAGCAGCGGCTTCAACAATGAGCAGTTCTTC. Its translation: CASSGFNNEQFF.